This T cell receptor (beta chain) was captured by sequencing in a study of OX40 agonist ivuxolimab in advanced cancers. CDR1 and CDR2 from the germline V gene are LNHDA and SQIVND (reference sequence). The CDR3 loop spans 12 amino acids. V lost 6 bases and J 3 bases, leaving 8 bases between the germline ends. Produced via immunoSEQ multiplex PCR; TCRdb's table is partial and in-frame only. The sample records about 54,000 clones, 75% to 95% being singletons. The sequence came from an adult with an advanced solid tumor such as melanoma, head and neck, liver or kidney cancer. V usage is TRBV19 and J usage is TRBJ1-2; tentatively, D is TRBD1 (5 bases). This sample comprised CD4+ or CD8+ T cells sorted from blood, obtained in a trial of the OX40 agonist ivuxolimab. Here the CDR3 reads CASRDIDYGYTF. CDR3 nucleotide sequence: TGTGCCAGTAGGGACATTGACTATGGCTACACCTTC.